This record concerns one TCR beta chain sequence. This clonotype was seen a few times. This clone's antigen is unknown. The record has no base qualities; no much larger clone is one base away. Between the V and J ends, shortened by 3 bases and 8 bases respectively, the junction contains 12 bases. The germline V gene gives CDR1 as KGHSH and CDR2 as LQKENI. From cysteine to phenylalanine, the CDR3 is 13 amino acids long. Here the CDR3 DNA is all that survives: 39 bases in frame from base 1. The record originates from a study of CD8 T cells in ankylosing spondylitis (dated by TCRdb to the late 2010s). Background for the entire study: T cell receptor beta repertoires were profiled in healthy donors and ankylosing spondylitis patients so that disease-linked TCR variants could be found. The whole study cohort included 108 healthy donors and about two dozen ankylosing spondylitis patients. Peripheral blood was sampled, and synovial fluid was also collected from ankylosing spondylitis patients. Results the study describes overall, beyond this receptor: In peripheral blood, the disease-linked clones were found at relatively low frequencies and had a CD8+ phenotype. Some TCR beta motif variants had previously been reported in synovial fluid and blood of reactive arthritis patients, which suggested common disease-initiation mechanisms. Blood from ankylosing spondylitis patients appeared to be characterized by a TCR beta motif composed of several highly homologous amino acid variants. The disease-linked clones were reported as significantly enriched in matched synovial fluid samples from ankylosing spondylitis patients.

Instrument used: Illumina HiSeq 2500. Quantitative 5'-RACE with molecular barcodes was used to prepare TCR beta libraries. The paper's data handling went like this. To identify disease-linked TCR variants, a new computational method was used, one built on a probabilistic model of VDJ rearrangement. The public reads were reprocessed in TCRdb via fastp at Q25 and MiXCR, keeping in-frame beta chains. Each entry merges the rows of one CDR3 protein and shows their most common DNA and genes. TCRdb, rather than the study authors, made the V and J calls. Here the sample has about 800,000 distinct CDR3 sequences; approximately 12% occur a single time. Of the sample, approximately 0.5% falls within the top ten clones.

The rearranged chain carries TRBV18 and TRBJ2-3; tentative D gene TRBD2, with 5 bases matching. The clonotype comes from a male donor with ankylosing spondylitis. The sample taken for sequencing was blood, either unsorted or a sorted T cell fraction (not recorded which). The DNA is as follows: TGTGCCAGCTCACCCGGTTTAGAGGGTACGCAGTATTTT. Its translation reads: CASSPGLEGTQYF.